This passage covers 23 T cell receptor beta chains from one sample sequenced in a study of OX40 agonist ivuxolimab in advanced cancers. The repertoire was sequenced with immunoSEQ multiplex PCR; TCRdb's copy has only in-frame clones and lacks some. The sample gives about 20,000 clones, approximately 80% of which show up once; approximately 14% is in the top ten. The starting material was CD4+ or CD8+ T cells sorted from blood, obtained in a trial of the OX40 agonist ivuxolimab. All receptors derive from an adult with an advanced solid tumor such as melanoma, head and neck, liver or kidney cancer.

The rearrangement joins TRBV6-1 to TRBJ1-4; no firm D call. V dropped 9 bases and J dropped 8 bases, with 10 bases sitting between them. Germline V gives CDR1 MNHNS, CDR2 SASEGT. This CDR3 comprises 11 residues. The CDR3 reads CASRYLEKLFF. DNA of the CDR3: TGTGCCAGTCGATATCTGGAAAAACTGTTTTTT.

The chain couples TRBV9 to TRBJ2-5; a possible D gene is TRBD2 (7 bases). Per the germline V gene, CDR1 is SGDLS and CDR2 is YYNGEE. Trimming removed 3 bases from V and 4 bases from J, with 25 bases in between. The CDR3 loop spans 18 amino acids. The CDR3 DNA follows: TGTGCCAGCAGCGAAAACCGACCCGGACTAGTAGGGGGAGAGACCCAGTACTTC. Its protein product is CASSENRPGLVGGETQYF.

This chain connects TRBV19 to TRBJ2-3; D perhaps matches TRBD2 (5 bases). This CDR3 is built from 15 residues. V was trimmed by 3 bases and J by 4 bases, leaving 14 bases between them. Germline V gene sequence: CDR1 LNHDA, CDR2 SQIVND (reference sequence). CDR3 protein: CASSILAGESDTQYF. The CDR3 DNA follows: TGTGCCAGTAGTATCCTAGCTGGTGAATCAGATACGCAGTATTTT.

V is TRBV2 and J is TRBJ1-5; 10 nucleotides agree with TRBD1. This CDR3 is 14 amino acids long. The trim removed 6 bases at V and 6 bases at J, leaving 5 bases unmatched. The germline gives CDR1 SNHLY, CDR2 FYNNEI. The CDR3 coding sequence is TGTGCCAGCAGCCGACAGGGGGCCGTTCAGCCCCAGCATTTT. It codes for CASSRQGAVQPQHF. Full variable domain (rest looked up from reference TRBV2 and TRBJ1-5): EPEVTQTPSHQVTQMGQEVILRCVPISNHLYFYWYRQILGQKVEFLVSFYNNEISEKSEIFDDQFSVERPDGSNFTLKIRSTKLEDSAMYFCASSRQGAVQPQHFGDGTRLSIL.

This chain connects TRBV6-5 to TRBJ2-2; D tentatively reads TRBD1 or TRBD2 (6 bases each). The CDR3 has 15 residues. Germline CDR1 reads MNHEY; CDR2 reads SVGAGI. Trimming shortened V by 2 bases and J by 3 bases, and 10 bases separated the two germline ends. CDR3 in DNA: TGTGCCAGCAGTTACAGGGGGACTCACACCGGGGAGCTGTTTTTT. Protein product: CASSYRGTHTGELFF.

This clone has only a few counts. The chain combines TRBV30 with TRBJ1-1; D is undetermined. The CDR3 is made up of 11 amino acids. Trimming stripped 0 bases from V and 7 bases from J, with 6 bases between. Germline loops: CDR1 GTSNPN, CDR2 SVGIG (reference sequence). The CDR3: CAWSVQSEAFF. In DNA, the CDR3 is TGTGCCTGGAGTGTACAGAGTGAAGCTTTCTTT.

CDR3 in amino acids: CASSNDGTAPSYEQYF. The CDR3 DNA reads TGTGCCAGCAGCAACGACGGGACAGCACCTTCCTACGAGCAGTACTTC. The gene calls are TRBV21-1 and TRBJ2-7; the D segment call TRBD1 is taken from the table without a DNA check. TRBV21-1 is annotated as a pseudogene. CDR3 length: 16 amino acids.

This sequence joins TRBV7-9 and TRBJ2-7; 8 bases are a match to TRBD2. In germline, CDR1 is SEHNR, CDR2 FQNEAQ (reference sequence). V shed 5 bases and J 1 base; nucleotides not matched to a gene: 7. The CDR3 has 15 amino acids. CDR3 DNA: TGTGCCAGCAGCCACCCGGGACTAGGGTCCTACGAGCAGTACTTC. Translation gives CASSHPGLGSYEQYF.

The chain employs TRBV25-1 and TRBJ2-1; D possibly corresponds to TRBD1 (5 bases). Per the germline V gene, CDR1 is MGHDK and CDR2 is SYGVNS. Trimming took off 7 bases at V and 0 bases at J, with 7 bases between the two ends. This CDR3 has 13 amino acids. CDR3 residues: CASKDSSYNEQFF. The CDR3 nucleotides read TGTGCCAGCAAAGACAGCTCCTACAATGAGCAGTTCTTC.

The rearrangement links TRBV7-6 to TRBJ2-7, with D possibly matching TRBD1 (5 bases). The CDR3 is made up of 14 amino acids. The V and J ends lost 4 bases and 6 bases respectively, with 16 bases between them. Per germline, CDR1 SGHVS and CDR2 FNYEAQ. The CDR3 spells CASSYGRVDSEQYF. The CDR3 region has the DNA TGTGCCAGCAGCTATGGCAGGGTAGATTCCGAGCAGTACTTC.

V and J are TRBV7-6 and TRBJ2-5; D ambiguous. The germline gives CDR1 SGHVS, CDR2 FNYEAQ. The CDR3 covers 19 residues. Trimming stripped 3 bases from V and 5 bases from J, with 28 bases between. The CDR3 DNA is TGTGCCAGCAGCTTTTACAATCCGTCCTGGCGTGGGTTAGGGGAGACCCAGTACTTC. It encodes CASSFYNPSWRGLGETQYF.

This chain links TRBV28 with TRBJ1-4; possible D gene TRBD1, 6 bases. Germline V gene lookup returns CDR1 MDHEN and CDR2 SYDVKM. The CDR3 length is 15 residues. The ends were cut back, 4 bases at V and 8 bases at J, with 17 bases in the middle. CDR3: CASSSGGRFGEKLFF. CDR3 nucleotides: TGTGCCAGCAGTTCCGGGGGGCGGTTTGGAGAAAAACTGTTTTTT.

V and J are TRBV7-8 and TRBJ2-3; 9 nucleotides agree with TRBD2. This CDR3 has 17 amino acids. The V gene's germline CDR1 is SGHVS and CDR2 FQNEAQ. The trim removed 1 base at V and 3 bases at J, leaving 8 bases unmatched. CDR3 sequence (DNA): TGTGCCAGCAGCTTAGTGGCCTTTAGCGGGGGAACAGATACGCAGTATTTT. Its protein is CASSLVAFSGGTDTQYF.

This clone is categorized as medium-sized. This chain joins TRBV9 and TRBJ2-1, with 14 bases identical to TRBD2. Per the germline V gene, CDR1 is SGDLS and CDR2 is YYNGEE. CDR3 length: 19 amino acids. After removal of 3 bases from V and 8 bases from J, the junction contained 16 bases not matched to a gene. CDR3: CASSDSQGLAGESPDEQFF. As DNA, the CDR3 is TGTGCCAGCAGCGACTCCCAGGGACTAGCGGGAGAATCGCCGGATGAGCAGTTCTTC.

The V and J genes are TRBV5-1 and TRBJ2-5; D remains ambiguous. The last part of the DNA fits TRBJ2-7 better; the J call may be wrong. The CDR3 loop spans 14 amino acids. CDR1 is SGHRS, CDR2 YFSETQ, per germline. In DNA, the CDR3 is TGCGCCAGCAGCTTGGGTACTTACTCCTACGAGCAGTACTTC. This encodes CASSLGTYSYEQYF.

The CDR3 loop is CASSRSGLERLAGGPDTQYF. The CDR3 coding sequence is TGCGCCAGCAGCCGGTCGGGGCTAGAACGTCTAGCGGGAGGGCCAGATACGCAGTATTTT. The V gene is TRBV5-1, the J gene TRBJ2-3; the match to TRBD2 covers 12 bases. The V segment lost 4 bases and the J segment 4 bases; nucleotides outside the gene matches: 19. The CDR3 extends over 20 amino acids. CDR1 SGHRS and CDR2 YFSETQ come from the germline V gene.

The chain uses TRBV19 and TRBJ1-2; D is uncertain. CDR1 is LNHDA, CDR2 SQIVND, per germline (reference sequence). CDR3 length equals 12 residues. Trimming removed 7 bases at V and 9 bases at J, with 15 bases between. CDR3 bases: TGTGCCAGTACTCCGGACGGCTTTAGCTACACCTTC. Its translation: CASTPDGFSYTF.

The chain is built from TRBV18 and TRBJ1-1, with D perhaps TRBD1 (5 bases). CDR3 length: 16 residues. Germline V gene lookup returns CDR1 KGHSH and CDR2 LQKENI. Trimming took off 3 bases at V and 0 bases at J, with 14 bases between the two ends. The chain's CDR3 is CASSPRGGDLNTEAFF. CDR3 nucleotide sequence: TGTGCCAGCTCACCCCGGGGGGGAGACCTGAACACTGAAGCTTTCTTT.

This chain connects TRBV19 to TRBJ2-3, with no clear D. V was trimmed by 7 bases and J by 0 bases, leaving 14 bases between them. Germline CDR1 LNHDA, CDR2 SQIVND (reference sequence). The CDR3 has 15 amino acids. The CDR3 here is CASTPRGASTDTQYF. DNA of the CDR3: TGTGCCAGTACCCCTCGCGGAGCTAGCACAGATACGCAGTATTTT.

This clone ranks as medium-sized. The chain is built from TRBV13 and TRBJ1-2; maybe TRBD1 (5 bases). The CDR3 has 15 residues. Germline loops: CDR1 PRHDT, CDR2 FYEKMQ (reference sequence). V was cut by 4 bases and J by 3 bases, with 15 bases left in between. The CDR3 reads CASSSGLGTDYGYTF. The CDR3 DNA sequence: TGTGCCAGCAGCTCGGGATTAGGGACGGACTATGGCTACACCTTC.

The chain joins TRBV21-1 to TRBJ2-7; the D segment call TRBD2 is taken from the table without a DNA check. TRBV21-1 represents a pseudogene. The CDR3 consists of 17 residues. The CDR3: CASSKESSGRGAYEQYF. In nucleotides, the CDR3 is TGTGCCAGCAGCAAAGAGTCTAGCGGGAGAGGAGCCTACGAGCAGTACTTC.

CDR3 protein: CASSFGTGMNEKLFF. In DNA form, the CDR3 reads TGTGCCAGCAGCTTTGGCACAGGAATGAATGAAAAACTGTTTTTT. The V call is TRBV11-2, the J call TRBJ1-4; TRBD1 might be the D (5 bases). Deletions cut 3 bases from V and 5 bases from J, with 13 bases between. Germline V gene data show CDR1 as SGHAT and CDR2 as FQNNGV. The CDR3 is 15 residues long.

The chain is built from TRBV19 and TRBJ2-5, with D hard to call. The CDR3 consists of 12 residues. The V gene lost 3 bases and the J gene lost 7 bases, with 9 bases spanning the gap. Per germline, CDR1 LNHDA and CDR2 SQIVND (reference sequence). CDR3 sequence reads: CASSMGLGTQYF. The CDR3 DNA reads as TGTGCCAGTAGTATGGGCCTGGGGACCCAGTACTTC.